The present T cell receptor (beta chain) was sequenced within a study of identical twins. Notes on the study in general: In zero-insertion analyses, partial confounding could arise from invariant MAIT and iNKT cells.

Via MiXCR, TCRdb re-called the 5' RACE reads, giving one row per CDR3 protein. The data hold 300,000 to 350,000 distinct CDR3 sequences, with more than 9% observed a single time. This clonotype was seen more than once but under ten times. What it binds is not known. These data also featured in a second study, about yellow fever vaccine responses in identical twins.

The TCR was taken from a woman in her late teens or twenties in good health. Input material: CD8+ T cells sorted from blood.

Here the CDR3 DNA reads TGTGCCAGCAGCTATGGGACAGGGGGGACCGAGCAGTACGTC. Amino acids: CASSYGTGGTEQYV. V usage is TRBV7-6 and J usage is TRBJ2-7, with 11 bases matching TRBD1. The germline gives CDR1 SGHVS, CDR2 FNYEAQ. The CDR3 covers 14 residues. With V trimmed by 4 bases and J by 6 bases, 5 bases remained unmatched.